This TCR beta chain was recovered during a study of T cell responses to AZD1222 COVID-19 vaccine. The overall study: Timing groups of about 4 and about 12 weeks for second doses were pooled.

About this clone: Its antigen is still unknown.

The CDR3 is 12 residues long. CDR1 and CDR2 (germline): SQVTM, ANQGSEA. V was trimmed by 6 bases and J by 2 bases, leaving 10 bases between them. Findings of the study overall: Baseline antibody screening turned up just five to seven seropositive AZD1222 recipients. Clonal diversity was possibly underestimated, and white British individuals and females predominated among donors. The breadth and depth of Spike-specific TCRs increased once two AZD1222 doses had been given.

The table came from immunoSEQ multiplex PCR; TCRdb's copy has only in-frame clones and leaves some out. The table lists 99,000 or so clones, approximately 91% of them singletons. The specimen comprised peripheral blood, sampled on day 0 of AZD1222 vaccination. The TCR was taken from an adult in good health. The chain is built from TRBV29-1 and TRBJ1-2; D is undetermined. The CDR3 coding sequence is TGCAGCGTGAGCGGCGTAAACTATGGCTACACCTTC. Its protein is CSVSGVNYGYTF.